Below, 3 T cell receptor beta chains from the same sample are listed, as sequenced in a study of beta chain features in type 1 diabetes. TCRB transcripts that were expressed got sequenced, as all of the isolated RNA had been reverse transcribed. This table comes from immunoSEQ multiplex PCR, and its TCRdb copy is limited to in-frame clones, with some not included. Of 110,000 or so clones listed, 40% are singletons. Sequencing was done on a sample of stem cell memory CD4+ T cells from blood. The receptors originated from a woman aged 18-30 years in good health.

The table lists this clone with a few counts. This CDR3 reads CASSLVGGALNTIYF. The CDR3 DNA reads as TGTGCCAGCAGCTTAGTAGGGGGCGCGTTAAACACCATATATTTT. The J gene is TRBJ1-3, the V gene TRBV7-2; 7 positions match TRBD1. The CDR3 totals 15 residues. From germline, CDR1 is SGHTA and CDR2 FQGNSA. V shed 1 base and J 6 bases; nucleotides not matched to a gene: 6.

This clone was detected a few times. The gene calls are TRBV15 and TRBJ2-7; no definite D call. V shed 2 bases and J shed 5 bases, with 13 bases lying between them. The V gene's germline CDR1 is LNHNV and CDR2 YYDKDF (reference sequence). The length of the CDR3 is 14 residues. The CDR3 sequence is CATSRTLSANEQYF. The CDR3 bases are TGTGCCACCAGCAGAACCCTAAGTGCGAACGAGCAGTACTTC.

The chain couples TRBV4-1 to TRBJ2-3, with TRBD2 matching 7 bases. CDR1 and CDR2 from the germline V gene are MGHRA and YSYEKL. The CDR3 loop spans 15 amino acids. V was pared by 4 bases and J by 2 bases, with 6 bases of the junction left unmatched. CDR3 nucleotide sequence: TGCGCCAGCAGCCGACACGGGACTAACACAGATACGCAGTATTTT. It encodes CASSRHGTNTDTQYF.